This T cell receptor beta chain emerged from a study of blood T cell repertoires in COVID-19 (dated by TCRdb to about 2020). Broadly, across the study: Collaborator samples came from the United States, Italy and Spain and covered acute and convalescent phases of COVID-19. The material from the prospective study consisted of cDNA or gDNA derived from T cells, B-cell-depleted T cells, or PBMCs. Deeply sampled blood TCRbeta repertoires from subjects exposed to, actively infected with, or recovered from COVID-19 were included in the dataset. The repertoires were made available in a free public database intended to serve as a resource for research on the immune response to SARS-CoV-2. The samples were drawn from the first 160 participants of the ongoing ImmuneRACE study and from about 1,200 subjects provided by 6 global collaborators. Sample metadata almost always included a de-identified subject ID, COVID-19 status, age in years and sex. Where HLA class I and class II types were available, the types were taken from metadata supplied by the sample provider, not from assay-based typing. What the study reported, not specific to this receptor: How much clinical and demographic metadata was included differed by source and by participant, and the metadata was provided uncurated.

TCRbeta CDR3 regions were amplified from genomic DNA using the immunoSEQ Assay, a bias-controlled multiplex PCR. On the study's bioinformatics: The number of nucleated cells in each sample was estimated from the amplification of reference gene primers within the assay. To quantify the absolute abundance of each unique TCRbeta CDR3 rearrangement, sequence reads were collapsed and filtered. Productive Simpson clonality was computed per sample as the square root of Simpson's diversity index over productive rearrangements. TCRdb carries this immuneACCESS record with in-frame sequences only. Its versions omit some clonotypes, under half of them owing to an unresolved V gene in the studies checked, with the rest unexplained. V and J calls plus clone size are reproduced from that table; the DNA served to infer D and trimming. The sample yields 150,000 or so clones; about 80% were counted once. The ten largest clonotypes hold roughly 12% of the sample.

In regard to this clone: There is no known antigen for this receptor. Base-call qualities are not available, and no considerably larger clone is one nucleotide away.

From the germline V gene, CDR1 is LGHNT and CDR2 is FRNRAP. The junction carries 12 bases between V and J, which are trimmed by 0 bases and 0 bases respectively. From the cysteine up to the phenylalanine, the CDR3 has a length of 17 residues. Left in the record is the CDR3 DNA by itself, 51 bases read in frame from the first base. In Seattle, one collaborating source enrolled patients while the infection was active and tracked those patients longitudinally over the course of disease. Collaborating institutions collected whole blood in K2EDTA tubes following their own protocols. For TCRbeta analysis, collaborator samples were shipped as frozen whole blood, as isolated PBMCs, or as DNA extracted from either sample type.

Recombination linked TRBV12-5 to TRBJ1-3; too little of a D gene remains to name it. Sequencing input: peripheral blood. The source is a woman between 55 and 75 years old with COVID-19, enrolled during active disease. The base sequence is TGTGCTAGTGGTTTGGTACTTTTACAGAGCTCTGGAAACACCATATATTTT. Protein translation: CASGLVLLQSSGNTIYF.